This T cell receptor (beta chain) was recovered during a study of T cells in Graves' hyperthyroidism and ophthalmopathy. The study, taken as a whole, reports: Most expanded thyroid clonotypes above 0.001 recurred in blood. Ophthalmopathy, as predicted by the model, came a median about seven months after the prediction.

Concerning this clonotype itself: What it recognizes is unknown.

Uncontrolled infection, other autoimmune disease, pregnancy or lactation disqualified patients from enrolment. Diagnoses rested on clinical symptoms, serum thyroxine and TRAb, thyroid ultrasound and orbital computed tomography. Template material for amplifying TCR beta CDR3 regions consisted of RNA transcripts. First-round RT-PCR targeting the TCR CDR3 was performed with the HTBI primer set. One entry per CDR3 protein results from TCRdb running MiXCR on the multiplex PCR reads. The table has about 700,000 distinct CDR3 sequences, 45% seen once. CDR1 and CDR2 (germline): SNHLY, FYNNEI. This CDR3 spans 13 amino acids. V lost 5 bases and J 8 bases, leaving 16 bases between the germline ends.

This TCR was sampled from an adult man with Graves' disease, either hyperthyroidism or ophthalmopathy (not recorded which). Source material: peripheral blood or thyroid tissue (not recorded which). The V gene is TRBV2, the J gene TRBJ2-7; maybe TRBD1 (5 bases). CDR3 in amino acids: CASSLIRQGKQYF. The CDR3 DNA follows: TGTGCCAGCAGTTTGATCAGGCAGGGTAAGCAGTACTTC.